These T cell receptor beta chains were read from a single sample in a study of CD8+ T cells in alopecia areata. The data were produced by immunoSEQ multiplex PCR, yet TCRdb's version contains in-frame clones alone and is incomplete. Altogether roughly 150,000 clones are present, 55% being singletons, with the ten largest covering more than 4.5%. Sequencing was done on a sample of CD4+ T cells sorted from blood. These receptors were collected from a human donor in good health. Both conserved end residues are part of each CDR3. A D gene is named only where the DNA matches it firmly. Clone size is stated in some rows and not others, as once, few, many or a class when expanded.

v_gene	d_gene	abundance	j_gene	CDR3nt	CDR3aa
TRBV10-3	TRBD2	NA	TRBJ2-3	TGTGCCATCAGTGAGGCTAGCGGGAGCTCAGATACGCAGTATTTT	CAISEASGSSDTQYF
TRBV6-5	TRBD1	NA	TRBJ2-5	TGTGCCAGCAGTTTGTTAACAGGGGGACCGCAAGAGACCCAGTACTTC	CASSLLTGGPQETQYF
TRBV6-6	NA	NA	TRBJ2-1	TGTGCCAGCAGTTACTGGGGGCACAATGAGCAGTTCTTC	CASSYWGHNEQFF
TRBV10-3	TRBD1	NA	TRBJ1-2	TGTGCCATCACCCGGACAGGGCTTGGCTACACCTTC	CAITRTGLGYTF
TRBV15	NA	NA	TRBJ2-5	TGTGCCACCAGCAGAGATGGAGAGACCCAGTACTTC	CATSRDGETQYF
TRBV29-1	NA	NA	TRBJ2-7	TGCAGCGTTGTGGTGAGAAGCAGCAACTACGAGCAGTACTTC	CSVVVRSSNYEQYF
TRBV30	NA	NA	TRBJ2-2	TGTGCCTGGATACGTAGGTCCGGGGAGCTGTTTTTT	CAWIRRSGELFF
TRBV6-6	TRBD1	NA	TRBJ1-2	TGTGCCAGCAGTTACGGGACAGCGAGTTCCTATGGCTACACCTTC	CASSYGTASSYGYTF
TRBV27	TRBD2	NA	TRBJ2-1	TGTGCCAGCAGTAGGACTAGCGGGACGGGTTACAATGAGCAGTTCTTC	CASSRTSGTGYNEQFF
TRBV5-1	NA	NA	TRBJ1-1	TGCGCCAGCAGCTTGGCGGGTATGAACACTGAAGCTTTCTTT	CASSLAGMNTEAFF
TRBV4-2	NA	few	TRBJ2-2	TGTGCCAGCAGCCAATCCCTCTTGCTCACCGGGGAGCTGTTTTTT	CASSQSLLLTGELFF
TRBV4-1	NA	NA	TRBJ1-1	TGCGCCAGCAGCCAAGTTTCGGGACGGGGCGAGACTGAAGCTTTCTTT	CASSQVSGRGETEAFF
TRBV6-5	NA	once	TRBJ1-5	TGTGCCAGCAGCATGGACAGTCTTCAGCCCCAGCATTTT	CASSMDSLQPQHF
TRBV14	TRBD1	NA	TRBJ2-7	TGTGCCAGCAGCCGACAGGGCATAGCCTACGAGCAGTACTTC	CASSRQGIAYEQYF
TRBV19	NA	NA	TRBJ1-1	TGTGCCAGTTCACAAATGAGCGCGAACCCGAACACTGAAGCTTTCTTT	CASSQMSANPNTEAFF